Presented here are 20 T cell receptor beta chains from one specimen sequenced in a study of blood T cell repertoires in COVID-19. Sequencing used immunoSEQ multiplex PCR; TCRdb keeps in-frame clones, though not all of them. The sample records fewer than 350,000 clones, roughly 88% being singletons. The specimen sequenced was PBMCs or T cells enriched from blood (not recorded which). The receptors stem from a woman in her thirties or forties with acute COVID-19.

A single count supports this clone. The chain uses TRBV3-1 (or the pseudogene TRBV3-2) and TRBJ2-6; no reliable D call. The CDR3 covers 16 residues. V was pared by 3 bases and J by 2 bases, with 11 bases between. Per the germline V gene, CDR1 is LGHDT and CDR2 is YNNKEL (reference sequence). The CDR3 nucleotides read TGTGCCAGCAGCCACTCCCTACTCGCTGGGGCCAACGTCCTGACTTTC. Amino acid sequence: CASSHSLLAGANVLTF.

This clone is a singleton in its sample. This rearrangement joins TRBV6-4 to TRBJ2-1; weak D call: TRBD2 (5 bases). Germline CDR1 is MRHNA and CDR2 is SNTAGT. The CDR3 is 17 residues long. The V end was cut by 0 bases, the J end by 1 base, with 13 bases between. The DNA of the CDR3 is TGTGCCAGCAGTGACTCAGGAGGACTGGCTTCCTACAATGAGCAGTTCTTC. Its translation: CASSDSGGLASYNEQFF.

The CDR3 is CASSRQGPEPQHF. CDR3 coding DNA: TGTGCCAGCTCACGACAGGGACCTGAGCCCCAGCATTTT. V is TRBV18 and J is TRBJ1-5; TRBD1 matches at 7 bases. Germline CDR1 KGHSH, CDR2 LQKENI. CDR3 size: 13 residues. V dropped 4 bases and J dropped 8; count of bases not matched to a gene: 5.

In DNA, the CDR3 is TGTGCCTGGAGCCCGCAGGGGGCATGGGGAAACACCATATATTTT. It translates to CAWSPQGAWGNTIYF. The chain uses TRBV30 and TRBJ1-3; the match to TRBD1 covers 8 bases. From germline, CDR1 is GTSNPN and CDR2 SVGIG (reference sequence). The V segment lost 3 bases and the J segment 4 bases; nucleotides outside the gene matches: 8. The CDR3 is 15 residues long. The variable domain in full, completed from reference TRBV30 and TRBJ1-3, reads SQTIHQWPATLVQPVGSPLSLECTVEGTSNPNLYWYRQAAGRGLQLLFYSVGIGQISSEVPQNLSASRPQDRQFILSSKKLLLSDSGFYLCAWSPQGAWGNTIYFGEGSWLTVV.

This chain uses TRBV2 with TRBJ1-1, with D uncertain. The CDR3 totals 11 residues. V was trimmed by 5 bases and J by 3 bases, leaving 4 bases between them. From germline, CDR1 is SNHLY and CDR2 FYNNEI. In nucleotides, the CDR3 is TGTGCCAGCAGTTTCGACACTGAAGCTTTCTTT. Protein: CASSFDTEAFF. Combining the CDR3 with reference TRBV2 and TRBJ1-1 gives the whole variable domain EPEVTQTPSHQVTQMGQEVILRCVPISNHLYFYWYRQILGQKVEFLVSFYNNEISEKSEIFDDQFSVERPDGSNFTLKIRSTKLEDSAMYFCASSFDTEAFFGQGTRLTVV.

This clone was seen only once. This rearrangement joins TRBV6-5 to TRBJ2-2, with TRBD2 matching over 12 bases. Germline CDR1 reads MNHEY; CDR2 reads SVGAGI. J gave up 2 bases and V 4 bases, and 2 bases lay outside the gene matches. This CDR3 comprises 16 residues. CDR3 region: CASSSTSGRNTGELFF. DNA for the CDR3: TGTGCCAGCAGTTCGACTAGCGGGAGAAACACCGGGGAGCTGTTTTTT.

The chain uses TRBV5-3 and TRBJ2-5; 9 bases are a match to TRBD2. TRBV5-3 is labeled an ORF, and its function is uncertain. The V and J ends lost 2 bases and 1 base, in that order; junction bases with no gene match: 3. The CDR3 is made up of 15 amino acids. CDR3 DNA sequence: TGTGCCAGAAGCTTTCTAGCGGGGTCCCAAGAGACCCAGTACTTC. This translates into CARSFLAGSQETQYF.

This chain links TRBV6-2 or TRBV6-3 with TRBJ2-1; 11 positions agree with TRBD1. The germline V gene encodes CDR1 MNHEY and CDR2 SVGEGT. Unmatched junction bases numbered 6, after V lost 2 bases and J lost 9 bases. The CDR3 loop spans 15 amino acids. CDR3 nucleotide sequence: TGTGCCAGCAGTTACACCCGGACAGGGGGCGCTGAGCAGTTCTTC. Protein: CASSYTRTGGAEQFF.

The rearrangement links TRBV2 to TRBJ1-1; 7 bases map to TRBD1. This CDR3 contains 14 residues. Germline CDR1 is SNHLY and CDR2 is FYNNEI. V dropped 3 bases and J dropped 5; count of bases not matched to a gene: 6. The CDR3 DNA is TGTGCCAGCAGTGATGAGACAGGGCGTACTGAAGCTTTCTTT. Encoded protein: CASSDETGRTEAFF.

The chain has TRBV2 and TRBJ2-5; 7 bases fit TRBD1. The CDR3 covers 15 residues. CDR1 SNHLY and CDR2 FYNNEI come from the germline V gene. The junction had 6 bases not matched to a gene; V was cut back by 3 bases and J by 2 bases. The CDR3 bases are TGTGCCAGCAGTGATGCCGGGACAGCACAAGAGACCCAGTACTTC. Protein sequence: CASSDAGTAQETQYF.

The rearrangement links TRBV4-1 to TRBJ1-2; 8 bases line up with TRBD1. Germline V gene sequence: CDR1 MGHRA, CDR2 YSYEKL. Losses at the gene ends were 3 bases for V and 6 bases for J; bases not matched to a gene: 15. This CDR3 spans 17 amino acids. The CDR3 loop is CASSHASNRGDSHGYTF. CDR3 nucleotide sequence: TGCGCCAGCAGCCATGCTTCAAACAGGGGGGATTCTCATGGCTACACCTTC.

V usage is TRBV7-2 and J usage is TRBJ2-5; 12 bases are a match to TRBD2. CDR1 SGHTA and CDR2 FQGNSA come from the germline V gene. V shed 1 base and J 11 bases; nucleotides not matched to a gene: 11. The CDR3 length is 16 residues. The CDR3 coding sequence is TGTGCCAGCAGCTTAGAGGCTAGCGGGGGGGCTCGACCACAGTACTTC. This gives the protein CASSLEASGGARPQYF. The whole variable domain, remainder taken from reference TRBV7-2 and TRBJ2-5, is GAGVSQSPSNKVTEKGKDVELRCDPISGHTALYWYRQSLGQGLEFLIYFQGNSAPDKSGLPSDRFSAERTGGSVSTLTIQRTQQEDSAVYLCASSLEASGGARPQYFGPGTRLLVL.

The chain combines TRBV6-5 with TRBJ2-1, with TRBD2 matching over 7 bases. The CDR3 spans 12 residues. Trimming took 6 bases from V and 7 from J; bases not matched to a gene: 3. Germline CDR1 is MNHEY and CDR2 is SVGAGI. CDR3: CASSREVNEQFF. For the CDR3, the DNA is TGTGCCAGCAGCCGGGAGGTGAATGAGCAGTTCTTC.

This chain links TRBV30 with TRBJ2-7; TRBD2 matches 12 bases. With V trimmed by 5 bases and J by 3 bases, 8 bases remained unmatched. The length of the CDR3 is 15 residues. Germline V CDR1 and CDR2: GTSNPN, SVGIG (reference sequence). CDR3 sequence reads: CAWGGSGLAGYEQYF. CDR3 bases: TGTGCCTGGGGGGGGTCGGGACTAGCGGGCTACGAGCAGTACTTC.

The chain carries TRBV9 and TRBJ1-2; maybe TRBD1 (6 bases). The V and J ends lost 2 bases and 8 bases respectively, with 22 bases between them. The CDR3 length is 16 residues. Germline CDR1 SGDLS, CDR2 YYNGEE. CDR3 sequence (DNA): TGTGCCAGCAGCGTGGGAGGGACACTTGATTATCTGGGCTACACCTTC. It yields the protein CASSVGGTLDYLGYTF.

The gene calls are TRBV7-2 and TRBJ2-3; D gene uncertain. The CDR3 is made up of 13 amino acids. Trimming took 5 bases from V and 8 from J, leaving 14 bases between them. CDR1 is SGHTA, CDR2 FQGNSA, per germline. CDR3 coding DNA: TGTGCCAGCAGCGTGGAAAGTCTAGGTACGCAGTATTTT. This gives the protein CASSVESLGTQYF.

This rearrangement joins TRBV5-6 to TRBJ2-1; D might be TRBD2 (6 bases). V was shortened by 4 bases and J by 9 bases, with 14 bases between the two germline ends. Germline CDR1 and CDR2: SGHDT and YYEEEE. The CDR3 runs to 13 residues. The CDR3: CASSPDYLGEQFF. For the CDR3, the DNA is TGTGCCAGCAGCCCGGACTATCTGGGTGAGCAGTTCTTC.

The chain uses TRBV24-1 and TRBJ2-3; possible D gene TRBD2, 6 bases. The CDR3 consists of 17 residues. Trimming took 5 bases from V and 1 from J, leaving 18 bases between them. The germline V gene encodes CDR1 KGHDR and CDR2 SFDVKD. Written as DNA, the CDR3 is TGTGCCACCAGTGGTCGAGCGGACTACCCCGGCACAGATACGCAGTATTTT. It encodes CATSGRADYPGTDTQYF.

V gene TRBV10-3 combines with J gene TRBJ1-1; weak D call: TRBD1 (6 bases). In germline, CDR1 is ENHRY, CDR2 SYGVKD. V shed 10 bases and J shed 1 base, with 16 bases lying between them. The CDR3 is made up of 14 amino acids. CDR3 residues: CASLSIQGNTEAFF. In DNA, the CDR3 is TGTGCCAGCTTGAGCATACAGGGGAACACTGAAGCTTTCTTT.

The chain combines TRBV24-1 with TRBJ1-5; no definite D call. The CDR3 length is 12 residues. Trimming cost V 4 bases and J 6 bases, with 6 bases left between them. Germline CDR1 is KGHDR and CDR2 is SFDVKD. The DNA for the CDR3 is TGTGCCACCAGTGACGGGAGTCAGCCCCAGCATTTT. This encodes CATSDGSQPQHF.